This T cell receptor (beta chain) was found in a study of spatial heterogeneity in lung cancer. TCRdb reprocessed the 5' RACE reads via MiXCR and lists one record per CDR3 protein. The sample has 12,000 to 15,000 distinct CDR3 sequences; 7.9% are singletons. V was clipped by 4 bases and J by 0 bases; unmatched bases: 4. The CDR3 length is 15 residues. The table lists this clonotype with many counts. Described time point: sample taken at primary tumor resection. Sequencing of whole RNA from tumor, nontumor lung or frozen PBMC involved no sorting. The chain recombines TRBV12-3 or TRBV12-4 with TRBJ2-3; 7 bases agree with TRBD1. The sample here was PBMCs, taken at surgery. The clonotype comes from a female donor with early-stage non-small cell lung cancer. DNA of the CDR3: TGTGCCAGCAGTTCCCAGGGGGTGAGCACAGATACGCAGTATTTT. Translation gives CASSSQGVSTDTQYF.